This is a list of T cell receptor beta chains from one sample in a study of blood T cell repertoires in COVID-19. The table came from immunoSEQ multiplex PCR; TCRdb's copy has only in-frame clones and leaves some out. The sample yields about 200,000 clones, approximately 85% seen once. Sequenced: peripheral blood. These receptors were collected from a man in his 60s with acute or convalescent COVID-19. CDR3s include the opening cysteine and the closing phenylalanine or tryptophan. Fields, in order: D gene, V gene, J gene, clone size, CDR3 DNA, CDR3 protein. D genes are given only for firm matches. For some rows the clone size is stated as once, few or many, or as a class when expanded; others skip it.

TRBD2,TRBV19,TRBJ2-7,few,TGTGCCAGTAGTCAACTAGCGGGAGGGGTTTACGAGCAGTACTTC,CASSQLAGGVYEQYF
.,TRBV25-1,TRBJ2-7,.,TGTGCCAGCAGTGCCCCCGGACAGAGCTACGAGCAGTACTTC,CASSAPGQSYEQYF
TRBD1,TRBV18,TRBJ1-5,.,TGTGCCAGCTCACCATCTGCACAGGGGACAGGTCAGCCCCAGCATTTT,CASSPSAQGTGQPQHF
.,TRBV6-5,TRBJ1-6,.,TGTGCCAGCAGACCGGGGGGGGGACTATCACCCCTCCACTTT,CASRPGGGLSPLHF
TRBD1,TRBV27,TRBJ1-6,.,TGTGCCAGCATGTTCATGGCAGGGGGCCGAACACCCCTCCACTTT,CASMFMAGGRTPLHF
.,TRBV5-4,TRBJ2-5,.,TGTGCCAGCAGCTTGGTTAGCGGACAAGAGACCCAGTACTTC,CASSLVSGQETQYF
TRBD1,TRBV7-3,TRBJ2-1,.,TGTGCCAGCAGCCCCGGGGACAGTCACAATGAGCAGTTCTTC,CASSPGDSHNEQFF
TRBD2,TRBV28,TRBJ2-5,few,TGTGCCACCTCCCCCCAAGGGCGGGGGCAAGAGACCCAGTACTTC,CATSPQGRGQETQYF
.,TRBV7-9,TRBJ1-2,few,TGTGCCAGCAGCTCTAGACTGGGGGGCTATGGCTACACCTTC,CASSSRLGGYGYTF
TRBD1,TRBV19,TRBJ1-2,.,TGTGCCAGTAGTGCGACAGGGGGGAGTTATGGCTACACCTTC,CASSATGGSYGYTF
.,TRBV30,TRBJ1-1,once,TGTGCCTGGACCAGGTCCGTTGGGCTCGGAGCTTTCTTT,CAWTRSVGLGAFF
.,TRBV5-4,TRBJ1-6,.,TGTGCCAGCAGCTTGGTGGTAGATAATTCACCCCTCCACTTT,CASSLVVDNSPLHF
.,TRBV6-5,TRBJ2-3,once,TGTGCCAGCAGTTTTAGCGGAGCCGTGGTGGATACGCAGTATTTT,CASSFSGAVVDTQYF
.,TRBV29-1,TRBJ2-7,.,TGCAGCGTTGAAGGGGACACAAACTACGAGCAGTACTTC,CSVEGDTNYEQYF
.,TRBV7-9,TRBJ2-2,.,TGTGCCAGCAGCTTAGTGAGGGACACCGGGGAGCTGTTTTTT,CASSLVRDTGELFF
.,TRBV21-1,TRBJ2-1,.,TGTGCCAGCAGCAGGCGCGGGCTAGCGGGGGTCTCCTACAATGAGCAGTTCTTC,CASSRRGLAGVSYNEQFF
TRBD1,TRBV13,TRBJ1-6,once,TGTGCCAGCAGATACCGGGACAGGGAGAATTCACCCCTCCACTTT,CASRYRDRENSPLHF
TRBD2,TRBV6-1,TRBJ2-4,.,TGTGCCAGCAGTGATGTTGGGCTAGCGGGGTCTATAGCCAAAAACATTCAGTACTTC,CASSDVGLAGSIAKNIQYF
TRBD2,TRBV7-3,TRBJ2-1,.,TGTGCCAGCAGCTACGGACTAGCGGGAACTTTTGAGCAGTTCTTC,CASSYGLAGTFEQFF
.,TRBV5-6,TRBJ2-5,once,TGTGCCAGCAGCTTGGAATCCGGGACCCAGTACTTC,CASSLESGTQYF
TRBD1,TRBV27,TRBJ2-6,.,TGTGCCAGCAGTCCAGTACAGGGGGCCTTCTCTGGGGCCAACGTCCTGACTTTC,CASSPVQGAFSGANVLTF
TRBD1,TRBV28,TRBJ1-1,.,TGTGCCAGCAGGCCCCCGGGACAGGTCCACACTGAAGCTTTCTTT,CASRPPGQVHTEAFF
.,TRBV7-2,TRBJ2-6,.,TGTGCCAGCAGCTCAAGACTGCTCTCTGGGGCCAACGTCCTGACTTTC,CASSSRLLSGANVLTF
TRBD2,TRBV7-3,TRBJ2-7,.,TGTGCCAGCAGCCTACTAGCGGGAGGGCCTTACGAGCAGTACTTC,CASSLLAGGPYEQYF
.,TRBV27,TRBJ1-5,.,TGTGCCAGCAGTCCGTCGACAGTCAATCAGCCCCAGCATTTT,CASSPSTVNQPQHF
.,TRBV7-2,TRBJ1-1,.,TGTGCCAGCAGCCCTGCAGAGGGCCGGGGGAACACTGAAGCTTTCTTT,CASSPAEGRGNTEAFF
.,TRBV6-1,TRBJ1-1,.,TGTGCCAGCAGTGAAAACCCCTCAGTTGAAGCTTTCTTT,CASSENPSVEAFF
.,TRBV10-3,TRBJ1-1,few,TGTGCCATCAGCCCAACGGGTAACACTGAAGCTTTCTTT,CAISPTGNTEAFF
.,TRBV19,TRBJ2-7,few,TGTGCCAGTAGTTTACTCGGCGGGGACGAGCAGTACTTC,CASSLLGGDEQYF
.,TRBV28,TRBJ1-1,.,TGTGCCAGCAGACCTACACCCGGGACTGGCACTGAAGCTTTCTTT,CASRPTPGTGTEAFF
.,TRBV4-2,TRBJ2-1,.,TGTGCCAGCAGCCAAGGGAGCGGTCCCTACAATGAGCAGTTCTTC,CASSQGSGPYNEQFF
.,TRBV3-1/TRBV3-2,TRBJ2-7,.,TGTGCCAGCAGCCAAAGGTTCCGGGGATATTCTCACGAGCAGTACTTC,CASSQRFRGYSHEQYF
.,TRBV28,TRBJ1-2,.,TGTGCCAGCAGTTTAGCCAGGGATCTGTATGGCTACACCTTC,CASSLARDLYGYTF
.,TRBV7-3,TRBJ2-7,few,TGTGCCAGCAGCTACGACAGGAGGATAAGCTCCTACGAGCAGTACTTC,CASSYDRRISSYEQYF
.,TRBV7-2,TRBJ2-7,.,TGTGCCAGCAGCTCCTTTCGGGGAAACTACGAGCAGTACTTC,CASSSFRGNYEQYF
TRBD1,TRBV7-3,TRBJ2-1,.,TGTGCCAGCAGCGGACAGGGGAGGGGTGAGCAGTTCTTC,CASSGQGRGEQFF
TRBD2,TRBV14,TRBJ2-1,.,TGTGCCAGCAGCCCAGTGACTAGCGGGAGAAATGAGCAGTTCTTC,CASSPVTSGRNEQFF
.,TRBV5-5,TRBJ2-1,.,TGTGCCAGCAGGTACGGACAGAGCAATGAGCAGTTCTTC,CASRYGQSNEQFF
TRBD2,TRBV5-5,TRBJ2-1,.,TGTGCCAGCAGCTTCGGGAGGGCCGTGGGGGGCTACAATGAGCAGTTCTTC,CASSFGRAVGGYNEQFF
TRBD1,TRBV4-1,TRBJ2-3,.,TGCGCCAGCAGCCATCCCATCGGGACAGAAGTCACAGATACGCAGTATTTT,CASSHPIGTEVTDTQYF